The rows below give T cell receptor beta chains drawn from one sample of a study of T cell responses to AZD1222 COVID-19 vaccine. The method was immunoSEQ multiplex PCR; TCRdb's version includes in-frame clones alone and lacks a portion of them. The sample consists of some 130,000 clones, roughly 90% of them appearing once. The sample was peripheral blood, taken on day 0 of AZD1222 vaccination. These receptors were obtained from an adult in good health. Each CDR3 is given with its conserved first and last residue. The D gene is left open where the match is weak. Clone size appears in some rows only: once, few, many, or a class for an expanded clone.

V	size	D	J	DNA	CDR3
TRBV24-1	.	.	TRBJ2-1	TGTGCCACCAGTGATTTGTCCCAGAATGAGCAGTTCTTC	CATSDLSQNEQFF
TRBV14	.	.	TRBJ1-2	TGTGCCAGCAGCCAAGATTTTCGCGGGGCGGGATATGGCTACACCTTC	CASSQDFRGAGYGYTF
TRBV18	.	TRBD1	TRBJ2-3	TGTGCCAGCTCACCGCCACAGGGGGTTAACACAGATACGCAGTATTTT	CASSPPQGVNTDTQYF
TRBV11-2	.	.	TRBJ1-1	TGTGCCAGCTTTCAGAGAGCAGAAGCTTTCTTT	CASFQRAEAFF
TRBV19	.	.	TRBJ1-2	TGTGCCAGTAGTATAGGGCCGGGGGCGATGACTTTCGATGGCTACACCTTC	CASSIGPGAMTFDGYTF
TRBV19	.	TRBD2	TRBJ2-1	TGTGCCACCAATGGGGGGGGGAATGAGCAGTTCTTC	CATNGGGNEQFF
TRBV30	few	.	TRBJ1-1	TGTGCCTGGAGTTTAACAGGCGGGGACACTGAAGCTTTCTTT	CAWSLTGGDTEAFF
TRBV28	.	TRBD2	TRBJ2-1	TGTGCCAGCAGTCTGGGACTAGCGGGTAGGGGGAATGAGCAGTTCTTC	CASSLGLAGRGNEQFF
TRBV4-2	.	.	TRBJ1-2	TGTGCCAGCAGCCAAGGGCTCGGGGGCTATGGCTACACCTTC	CASSQGLGGYGYTF
TRBV14	.	.	TRBJ1-4	TGTGCCAGCAGCCACTGGGGGATGGATGAAAAACTGTTTTTT	CASSHWGMDEKLFF
TRBV11-2	.	TRBD1	TRBJ1-2	TGTGCCAGCAGCCGACAGGGGGATAAGAGACAAAGGGGCTACACCTTC	CASSRQGDKRQRGYTF
TRBV19	few	.	TRBJ2-7	TGTGCCAGTAGTCGGGGGACACCCTCCTACGAGCAGTACTTC	CASSRGTPSYEQYF
TRBV5-1	once	TRBD2	TRBJ2-1	TGCGCCAGCAGCTTGGGTGGACTAGCGGCTTACAATGAGCAGTTCTTC	CASSLGGLAAYNEQFF
TRBV28	few	TRBD1	TRBJ1-5	TGTGCCAGCAGTTCTGACAGGGTCAGGGGCAATCAGCCCCAGCATTTT	CASSSDRVRGNQPQHF
TRBV3-1/TRBV3-2	.	.	TRBJ2-3	TGTGCCAGCAGCCCCCTGGCGGGGCCTCATCAATCGCAGTATTTT	CASSPLAGPHQSQYF
TRBV27	once	.	TRBJ1-1	TGTGCCAGCAGTCTTCAGACAGGCCAGAACACTGAAGCTTTCTTT	CASSLQTGQNTEAFF
TRBV6-5	.	.	TRBJ1-2	TGTGCCAGCAGTTACCAGGCAGCCTCTAACTATGGCTACACCTTC	CASSYQAASNYGYTF
TRBV11-3	.	TRBD2	TRBJ2-1	TGTGCCAGCAGCTTAGGACTAGCGGGAGTGGATGAGCAGTTCTTC	CASSLGLAGVDEQFF
TRBV2	.	TRBD1	TRBJ1-5	TGTGCCAGCAGCGACCCGGACAGGGCGGGGATAAATCAGCCCCAGCATTTT	CASSDPDRAGINQPQHF
TRBV2	.	TRBD1	TRBJ2-1	TGTGCCAGCAGTACAGGGGGTAGGAAGCAGTTCTTC	CASSTGGRKQFF
TRBV7-8	.	.	TRBJ1-5	TGTGCCAGCAGCCCTTTAGTCGGAATCGGCCAGCCCCAGCATTTT	CASSPLVGIGQPQHF
TRBV9	.	.	TRBJ1-6	TGTGCCAGCAGCGTAGGGCAGCGTGATTCACCCCTCCACTTT	CASSVGQRDSPLHF
TRBV10-3	.	TRBD2	TRBJ2-5	TGTGCCATCAGCTCCGGGACTATGCAAGAGACCCAGTACTTC	CAISSGTMQETQYF
TRBV12-3/TRBV12-4	.	.	TRBJ1-1	TGTGCCAGCGGGGGGCACACTGAAGCTTTCTTT	CASGGHTEAFF
TRBV18	.	.	TRBJ2-7	TGTGCCAGCTCACCACTGTTAGGTAGTTACGAGCAGTACTTC	CASSPLLGSYEQYF
TRBV5-1	.	TRBD2	TRBJ2-3	TGCGCCAGCAGCCTCCCGGCGGGAGGTGGCACAGATACGCAGTATTTT	CASSLPAGGGTDTQYF
TRBV9	.	.	TRBJ1-1	TGTGCCAGCAGCGTTAACCTATATCCTGGGGGCTCGAACACTGAAGCTTTCTTT	CASSVNLYPGGSNTEAFF
TRBV2	once	.	TRBJ1-2	TGTGCCAGCAGGTCTCCGGGACCCGGCACCTTC	CASRSPGPGTF
TRBV7-8	once	.	TRBJ2-5	TGTGCCAGCAGCTTACGGACTAAAACCCTGTACCAAGAGACCCAGTACTTC	CASSLRTKTLYQETQYF
TRBV25-1	once	.	TRBJ1-2	TGTGCCAGCAGTGAATCCCGCGGACGTTATGGCTACACCTTC	CASSESRGRYGYTF
TRBV7-2	few	.	TRBJ1-5	TGTGCCAGCAGCTTCAGGGGAGCGGAACAGCCCCAGCATTTT	CASSFRGAEQPQHF
TRBV15	.	TRBD2	TRBJ2-7	TGTGCCACCAGCGCGACTAGCGGGAGTATCCACGAGCAGTACTTC	CATSATSGSIHEQYF
TRBV12-5	.	.	TRBJ2-2	TGTGCTAGTGGTTTTTTACAGGGACCGAACACCGGGGAGCTGTTTTTT	CASGFLQGPNTGELFF
TRBV5-4	.	.	TRBJ2-1	TGTGCCAGTTCACGAAGACCTTACAATGAGCAGTTCTTC	CASSRRPYNEQFF
TRBV12-3/TRBV12-4	once	.	TRBJ2-5	TGTGCCAGCACCCTCGGGGATGGGACGGCCCAGTACTTC	CASTLGDGTAQYF
TRBV9	.	TRBD2	TRBJ2-1	TGTGCCAGCAGCGTAGTTACTAGCGTCTACAATGAGCAGTTCTTC	CASSVVTSVYNEQFF
TRBV19	once	.	TRBJ1-1	TGTGCCAGTAGTATAGTACTGAACACTGAAGCTTTCTTT	CASSIVLNTEAFF
TRBV3-1/TRBV3-2	.	.	TRBJ2-3	TGTGCCAGCAGCCTATCCCGTGGGAAACACACAGATACGCAGTATTTT	CASSLSRGKHTDTQYF
TRBV5-5	.	.	TRBJ1-4	TGTGCCAGCAGCTCGGACGCAAAACTGTTTTTT	CASSSDAKLFF
TRBV6-5	.	.	TRBJ1-3	TGTGCCAGCAGTTACTCCAGGCAGGCCTCTGGAAACACCATATATTTT	CASSYSRQASGNTIYF
TRBV6-2/TRBV6-3	.	TRBD2	TRBJ2-2	TGTGCCAGCAGTGATTCCGGGACTAGCCACACCGGGGAGCTGTTTTTT	CASSDSGTSHTGELFF
TRBV27	once	.	TRBJ2-1	TGTGCCAGCAGTTTCGCCCGGGAGCAGTTCTTC	CASSFAREQFF
TRBV4-3	.	TRBD2	TRBJ2-2	TGCGCCAGCAGCCAAGATGAGACTAGCCCCGGGGAGCTGTTTTTT	CASSQDETSPGELFF
TRBV3-1/TRBV3-2	.	.	TRBJ1-1	TGTGCCAGCAGCCAAGGTTTAGGGGTAGGGGACGGTGAAGCTTTCTTT	CASSQGLGVGDGEAFF
TRBV25-1	.	TRBD1	TRBJ1-2	TGTGCCAGCAGTGAATGGGACAGGGGGAACTATGGCTACACCTTC	CASSEWDRGNYGYTF
TRBV18	.	.	TRBJ1-2	TGTGCCAGCTCACCACCTCCGAACAGCAACTATGGCTACACCTTC	CASSPPPNSNYGYTF
TRBV5-1	.	TRBD2	TRBJ2-7	TGCGCCAGCAGCTTGGAACTAGCGGGAGGGTCGCCCTACGAGCAGTACTTC	CASSLELAGGSPYEQYF
TRBV6-5	.	.	TRBJ1-2	TGTGCCAGCAGTTACTTCTTAGGGGGGGAGAACTATGGCTACACCTTC	CASSYFLGGENYGYTF
TRBV28	.	.	TRBJ1-4	TGTGCCAGCAGTTTAGGGAGTTTGGGTGAAAAACTGTTTTTT	CASSLGSLGEKLFF
TRBV2	.	TRBD2	TRBJ2-3	TGTGCCAGCAGGACACTAGCGGGAGGCACAGATACGCAGTATTTT	CASRTLAGGTDTQYF
TRBV30	once	.	TRBJ1-1	TGTGCCTGGAGTGTACTTAGAGGGGCTGAAGCTTTCTTT	CAWSVLRGAEAFF
TRBV10-3	once	.	TRBJ1-6	TGTGCCATCAGTGGGGGAGGGGGGAATTCACCCCTCCACTTT	CAISGGGGNSPLHF
TRBV7-8	.	TRBD1	TRBJ1-5	TGTGCCAGCAGCTTGGCAGGGGGAAATCAGCCCCAGCATTTT	CASSLAGGNQPQHF
TRBV10-3	.	.	TRBJ1-5	TGTGCCATCAGTGAGGGTTTCGAGACAGGCAATCAGCCCCAGCATTTT	CAISEGFETGNQPQHF
TRBV6-2/TRBV6-3	once	TRBD2	TRBJ2-1	TGTGCCAGCAGTGGATTGACTAGCGACAATGAGCAGTTCTTC	CASSGLTSDNEQFF
TRBV5-4	once	.	TRBJ1-2	TGTGCCAGCAGCTTGACTCAGGGCTATGGCTACACCTTC	CASSLTQGYGYTF
TRBV4-1	.	.	TRBJ2-7	TGCGCCAGCAGCCAAGGAATCCAGGTGGGTGCCTACGAGCAGTACTTC	CASSQGIQVGAYEQYF